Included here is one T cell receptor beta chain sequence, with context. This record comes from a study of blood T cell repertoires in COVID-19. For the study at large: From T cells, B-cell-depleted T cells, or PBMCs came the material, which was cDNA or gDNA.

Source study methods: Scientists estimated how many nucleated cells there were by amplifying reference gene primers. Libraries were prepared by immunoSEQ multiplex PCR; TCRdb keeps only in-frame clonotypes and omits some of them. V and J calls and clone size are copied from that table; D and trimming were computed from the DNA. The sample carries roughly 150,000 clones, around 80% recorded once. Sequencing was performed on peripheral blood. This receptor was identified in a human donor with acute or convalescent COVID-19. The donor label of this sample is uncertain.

The DNA of the CDR3 is TGTGCCAGTAGTCCCCCAGGCAGACAGATTAACTATGGCTACACCTTC. Amino acid sequence: CASSPPGRQINYGYTF. The chain is built from TRBV19 and TRBJ1-2; perhaps TRBD1 as D (5 bases). V lost 5 bases to trimming and J lost 1 base, with 17 bases between them. The V gene's germline CDR1 is LNHDA and CDR2 SQIVND (reference sequence). CDR3 length equals 16 residues.